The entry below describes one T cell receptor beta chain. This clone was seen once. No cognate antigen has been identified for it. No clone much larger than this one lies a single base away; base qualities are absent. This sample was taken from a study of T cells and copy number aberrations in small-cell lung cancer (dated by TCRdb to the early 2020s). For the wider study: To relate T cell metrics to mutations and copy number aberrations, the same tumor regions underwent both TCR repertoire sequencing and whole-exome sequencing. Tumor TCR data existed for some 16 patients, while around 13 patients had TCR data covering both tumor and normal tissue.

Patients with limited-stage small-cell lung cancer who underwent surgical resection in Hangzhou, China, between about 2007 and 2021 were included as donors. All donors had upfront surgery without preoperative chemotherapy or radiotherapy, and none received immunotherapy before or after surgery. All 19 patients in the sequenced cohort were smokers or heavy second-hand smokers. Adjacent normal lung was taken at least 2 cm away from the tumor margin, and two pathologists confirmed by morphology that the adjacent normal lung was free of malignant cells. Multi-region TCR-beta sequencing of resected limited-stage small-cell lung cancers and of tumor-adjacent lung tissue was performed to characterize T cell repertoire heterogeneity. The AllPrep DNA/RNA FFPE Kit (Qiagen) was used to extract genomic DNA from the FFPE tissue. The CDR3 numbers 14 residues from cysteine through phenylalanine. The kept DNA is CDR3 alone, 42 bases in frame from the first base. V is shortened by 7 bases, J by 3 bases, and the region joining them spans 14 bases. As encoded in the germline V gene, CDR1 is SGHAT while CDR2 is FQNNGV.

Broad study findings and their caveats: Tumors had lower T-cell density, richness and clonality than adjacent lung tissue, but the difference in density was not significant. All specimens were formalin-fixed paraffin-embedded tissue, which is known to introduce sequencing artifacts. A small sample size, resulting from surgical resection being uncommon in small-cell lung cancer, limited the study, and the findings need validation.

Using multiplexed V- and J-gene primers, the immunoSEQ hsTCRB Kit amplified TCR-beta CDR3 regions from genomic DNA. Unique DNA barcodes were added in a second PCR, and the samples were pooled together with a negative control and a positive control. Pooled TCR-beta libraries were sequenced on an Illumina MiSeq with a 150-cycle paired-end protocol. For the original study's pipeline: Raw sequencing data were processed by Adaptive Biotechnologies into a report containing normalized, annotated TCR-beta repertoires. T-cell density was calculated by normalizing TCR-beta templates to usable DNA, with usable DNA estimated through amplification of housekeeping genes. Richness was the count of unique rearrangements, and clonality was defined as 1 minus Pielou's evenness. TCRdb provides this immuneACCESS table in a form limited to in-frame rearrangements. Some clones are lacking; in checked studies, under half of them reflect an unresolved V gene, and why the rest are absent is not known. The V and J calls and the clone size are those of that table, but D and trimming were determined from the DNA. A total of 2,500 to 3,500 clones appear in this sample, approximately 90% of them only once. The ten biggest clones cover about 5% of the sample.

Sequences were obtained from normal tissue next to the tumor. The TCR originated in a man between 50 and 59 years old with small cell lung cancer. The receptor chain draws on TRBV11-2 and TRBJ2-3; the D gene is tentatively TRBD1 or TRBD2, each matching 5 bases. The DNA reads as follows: TGTGCCAGCACTCTGGGGGTGAAGACAGATACGCAGTATTTT. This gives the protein CASTLGVKTDTQYF.